The table lists the clone carrying this T cell receptor (beta chain) with many counts. From germline, CDR1 is SGHRS and CDR2 YFSETQ. This CDR3 region has 15 residues. V lost 0 bases and J lost 8, with 17 bases in between. The cDNA came from 5'RACE, which used 10-nucleotide random UMIs. TCRdb redid the calling of the 5' RACE reads with MiXCR, one entry per CDR3 protein. This sample yields approximately 40,000 distinct CDR3 sequences, of which about 9.4% are seen a single time; approximately 6.3% belongs to the top ten. This entry is derived from a study of neurological immune-mediated disorders. The TCR was taken from a woman in her 30s with HTLV-1-associated myelopathy (HAM/TSP). The chain combines TRBV5-1 with TRBJ1-2; TRBD1 might be the D (5 bases). The sample comprised PBMCs. The chain's CDR3 is CASSLEGSRVRGYTF. The CDR3 DNA reads as TGCGCCAGCAGCTTGGAGGGGAGCCGGGTTCGAGGCTACACCTTC.